A selection of T cell receptor beta chains follows, all from one sample in a study of control samples from healthy donors and cancer patients. The protocol was immunoSEQ multiplex PCR, while the TCRdb copy is restricted to in-frame clones and leaves out a portion. The repertoire holds 150,000 to 200,000 clones, 91% seen once, with 1.5% in the top ten. The sequenced sample consisted of blood. Source of these receptors: a woman aged 25 to 39 in good health. The CDR3 runs from the conserved cysteine through the conserved F or W. The D gene is left open where the match is weak. Expanded clones are given a class, and other clones once, few, many or no size at all.

v_call	clone_size	d_call	j_call	cdr3_nt	cdr3_aa
TRBV6-5	.	.	TRBJ2-7	TGTGCCAGCAGTTACGATGGCGCGTACGAGCAGTACTTC	CASSYDGAYEQYF
TRBV11-3	few	.	TRBJ1-1	TGTGCCAGCAGCTTAGGCGGGGGGCACACTGAAGCTTTCTTT	CASSLGGGHTEAFF
TRBV3-1/TRBV3-2	few	TRBD2	TRBJ2-1	TGTGCCAGCAGCCAAGGACTAGCGGGGGGTCTTGAGCAGTTCTTC	CASSQGLAGGLEQFF
TRBV18	.	TRBD1	TRBJ2-7	TGTGCCAGCTCACCTCCGACAGGGGGCTCTGGCGAGCAGTACTTC	CASSPPTGGSGEQYF
TRBV12-3/TRBV12-4	.	.	TRBJ1-1	TGTGCCAGCAGCCTACAGGAAGGCACTGAAGCTTTCTTT	CASSLQEGTEAFF
TRBV18	.	TRBD1	TRBJ2-3	TGTGCCAGCTCACCCCGGACAGGGGGGCCCCGCACAGATACGCAGTATTTT	CASSPRTGGPRTDTQYF
TRBV14	.	TRBD1	TRBJ2-7	TGTGCCAGCAGCCAAGTCCGGGACAGGGGGGCGACTAGGTCCTACGAGCAGTACTTC	CASSQVRDRGATRSYEQYF
TRBV19	.	TRBD1	TRBJ1-5	TGTGCCAGTAGTACACGACAGGGTTGGGAGCCCCAGCATTTT	CASSTRQGWEPQHF
TRBV3-1/TRBV3-2	.	.	TRBJ1-2	TGTGCCAGCAGCCAAGGACGGATCTATGGCTACACCTTC	CASSQGRIYGYTF
TRBV11-3	.	.	TRBJ2-5	TGTGCCAGCAGCCTCCGGACAGTGAATTCCCAAGAGACCCAGTACTTC	CASSLRTVNSQETQYF
TRBV7-8	.	TRBD2	TRBJ2-7	TGTGCCAGCAGCGACCTAGCGGGAGTTTCCTACGAGCAGTACTTC	CASSDLAGVSYEQYF
TRBV5-1	.	TRBD1	TRBJ1-4	TGCGCCAGCAGCCCTGACAGGGCTAATGAAAAACTGTTTTTT	CASSPDRANEKLFF
TRBV4-1	.	.	TRBJ1-5	TGCGCCAGCAGCCAAGGAGTGGGGGCGGATCAGCCCCAGCATTTT	CASSQGVGADQPQHF
TRBV18	.	.	TRBJ1-4	TGTGCCAGCTCACCACCCCGGGCAACTAATGAAAAACTGTTTTTT	CASSPPRATNEKLFF
TRBV6-2/TRBV6-3	.	TRBD2	TRBJ2-1	TGTGCCAGCAGTTACTCGGAGACTAGCGGGAGCAATGAGCAGTTCTTC	CASSYSETSGSNEQFF
TRBV5-1	.	.	TRBJ1-1	TGCGCCAGCAGCTGGGGGGGCTCGAACACTGAAGCTTTCTTT	CASSWGGSNTEAFF
TRBV19	.	TRBD1	TRBJ1-2	TGTGCCAGTACCCGACAGGGGAGTTACTATGGCTACACCTTC	CASTRQGSYYGYTF
TRBV19	once	TRBD1	TRBJ2-1	TGTGCCAGTAGTATAGGCACACGGACAGGGGCCTACAATGAGCAGTTCTTC	CASSIGTRTGAYNEQFF
TRBV6-2/TRBV6-3	few	TRBD1	TRBJ2-2	TGTGCCAGCAGTTACGGGACAGCCAACACCGGGGAGCTGTTTTTT	CASSYGTANTGELFF
TRBV7-9	.	TRBD1	TRBJ1-1	TGTGCCAGCAGCCCCGACAGGGGGCATAGCACTGAAGCTTTCTTT	CASSPDRGHSTEAFF
TRBV21-1	once	.	TRBJ2-7	TGTGCCAGCAGCAAAGTGTGCGGCGAGCAGTACTTC	CASSKVCGEQYF
TRBV5-4	.	TRBD1	TRBJ2-5	TGTGCCAGCAGCACCGGACAGGAGATAGTGAGGGAGACCCAGTACTTC	CASSTGQEIVRETQYF
TRBV4-2	.	.	TRBJ1-1	TGTGCCAGCAGCCAACCCACGGGGGGTAGGACTGAAGCTTTCTTT	CASSQPTGGRTEAFF
TRBV10-2	.	.	TRBJ1-1	TGCGCCAGCAGTGAGTCGGGACACCCGAACACTGAAGCTTTCTTT	CASSESGHPNTEAFF
TRBV28	.	TRBD1	TRBJ1-5	TGTGCCAGCAGCCTCGACAGGGGCGGCAATCAGCCCCAGCATTTT	CASSLDRGGNQPQHF
TRBV5-5	.	.	TRBJ2-6	TGTGCCAGCAGCTTGGTGGTTGCTGGGGCCAACGTCCTGACTTTC	CASSLVVAGANVLTF
TRBV7-2	.	.	TRBJ1-2	TGTGCCAGCAGGCGAGGACTCCTCTATGGCTACACCTTC	CASRRGLLYGYTF
TRBV5-4	.	.	TRBJ2-2	TGTGCCAGCAGCACTATAAACACCGGGGAGCTGTTTTTT	CASSTINTGELFF
TRBV6-4	once	.	TRBJ2-1	TGTGCCAGCAGTGATTCGGGGGTCAATGAGCAGTTCTTC	CASSDSGVNEQFF
TRBV19	.	.	TRBJ2-3	TGTGCCAGTAGTAATAGGTTCAGCATAGATACGCAGTATTTT	CASSNRFSIDTQYF
TRBV3-1/TRBV3-2	.	TRBD2	TRBJ2-7	TGTGCCAGCAGCCTCCTAGCGGGAGGGTATGAGCAGTACTTC	CASSLLAGGYEQYF
TRBV7-9	.	.	TRBJ2-7	TGTGCCAGCAGCTTAGCAGGGGCATACGAGCAGTACTTC	CASSLAGAYEQYF
TRBV2	once	TRBD1	TRBJ1-1	TGTGCCAGCAGTCGGACAGGGAAGTATACTGAAGCTTTCTTT	CASSRTGKYTEAFF
TRBV30	few	.	TRBJ2-1	TGTGCCTGGAGCTTGTGGGGCGAGGAGCAGTTCTTC	CAWSLWGEEQFF
TRBV4-3	few	.	TRBJ2-7	TGCGCCAGCAGCCAAGAGTGGGGGAGCTCCTACGAGCAGTACTTC	CASSQEWGSSYEQYF
TRBV28	.	.	TRBJ1-4	TGTGCCAGCGGGAAAGGGATTGAAAAACTGTTTTTT	CASGKGIEKLFF
TRBV27	.	TRBD1	TRBJ1-1	TGTGCCAGCAGGGACAGGGGACGGAACACTGAAGCTTTCTTT	CASRDRGRNTEAFF
TRBV4-1	.	.	TRBJ1-2	TGCGCCAGCACCCCTACCCAGGGGACTAACTATGGCTACACCTTC	CASTPTQGTNYGYTF
TRBV6-5	.	.	TRBJ2-5	TGTGCCAGCAGCGTAAGAGGGCGCGAAGAGACCCAGTACTTC	CASSVRGREETQYF
TRBV1	.	.	TRBJ2-3	TGCACCAGCAGCCAAGATCAACGGTCAAACACAGATACGCAGTATTTT	CTSSQDQRSNTDTQYF
TRBV27	.	TRBD2	TRBJ2-1	TGTGCCAGCAGTACCGGGACTAGCGGGGGGAATGAGCAGTTCTTC	CASSTGTSGGNEQFF
TRBV6-5	.	.	TRBJ2-7	TGTGCCAGCAGTTACGCAGGTTACGAGCAGTACTTC	CASSYAGYEQYF